The 16 T cell receptor beta chains reported below all come from one sample, sequenced in a study of T cells in women clearing cervical HPV infection. Generated by immunoSEQ multiplex PCR, the TCRdb table keeps only in-frame clones and is missing some. Its listing shows over 10,000 clones. Sequencing input: blood buffy coat. All receptors come from a woman aged 18 to 75 with a cervical HPV16 infection that either progressed to CIN3+ or cleared (not recorded which).

Remarks on this clone: The read terminates 3 residues before the CDR3 end, so the remaining end is supplied by the germline J gene. V usage is TRBV10-3 and J usage is TRBJ2-5, with TRBD2 matching over 9 bases. The trim removed 3 bases at V and 5 bases at J, leaving 7 bases unmatched. Germline CDR1 and CDR2: ENHRY and SYGVKD. The CDR3 has 15 residues. Here the CDR3 reads CAISDGRGGEETQYF. Partial CDR3 DNA: TGTGCCATCAGTGACGGGCGGGGGGGAGAGGAGACC.

Remarks on this clone: The read terminates 3 residues before the CDR3 end, so the remaining end is supplied by the germline J gene. The rearrangement links TRBV13 to TRBJ2-5, with TRBD1 matching 7 bases. V was clipped by 5 bases and J by 5 bases; unmatched bases: 8. CDR1 is PRHDT and CDR2 is FYEKMQ in the germline V gene (reference sequence). CDR3 length: 14 amino acids. The CDR3 loop is CASSLPGGGETQYF. The covered CDR3 bases are TGTGCCAGCAGCCTCCCAGGGGGTGGGGAGACC.

Details on this clone: The CDR3 goes on 3 residues after the read ends, and that part is filled in from the germline J gene. The chain uses TRBV28 and TRBJ2-5, with a weak D call TRBD1 (6 bases). Germline CDR1 is MDHEN and CDR2 is SYDVKM. The germline V and J ends were trimmed by 5 bases and 2 bases, with 15 bases remaining between them. The CDR3 loop spans 15 amino acids. This CDR3 is CASSQQGKPQETQYF. CDR3 bases read: TGTGCCAGCAGTCAACAGGGCAAACCTCAAGAGACC. The variable domain in full, completed from reference TRBV28 and TRBJ2-5, reads DVKVTQSSRYLVKRTGEKVFLECVQDMDHENMFWYRQDPGLGLRLIYFSYDVKMKEKGDIPEGYSVSREKKERFSLILESASTNQTSMYLCASSQQGKPQETQYFGPGTRLLVL.

In the case of this clone: The sequence runs out 3 residues before the end of the CDR3; the remainder is reconstructed from the germline J gene. This rearrangement joins TRBV7-2 to TRBJ1-2, with 10 bases lining up with TRBD1. There are 14 residues in the CDR3. J gave up 6 bases and V 0 bases, and 1 base lay outside the gene matches. Germline values: CDR1 SGHTA, CDR2 FQGNSA. Here the CDR3 reads CASSLAGQGNGYTF. CDR3 DNA (partial): TGTGCCAGCAGCTTAGCGGGACAGGGGAATGGC.

About this clone itself: The read halts 3 residues ahead of the CDR3 end, with the missing end drawn from the germline J gene. The chain couples TRBV5-1 to TRBJ2-2; D is unresolved. Germline V gene lookup returns CDR1 SGHRS and CDR2 YFSETQ. The CDR3 spans 11 residues. V was cut by 8 bases and J by 3 bases, with 5 bases left in between. The CDR3 loop reads CASSDTGELFF. The DNA read from the CDR3 is TGCGCCAGTTCAGACACCGGGGAG.

On this clone: The read finishes 3 residues shy of the CDR3 end, and the germline J gene is used to complete it. The chain recombines TRBV7-6 with TRBJ1-2; tentative D call: TRBD1 (5 bases). CDR1 SGHVS and CDR2 FNYEAQ come from the germline V gene. The CDR3 spans 17 residues. The CDR3 sequence is CASSPRTSGGFSYDYTF. The covered CDR3 bases are TGTGCCAGCAGTCCTCGGACTAGCGGGGGGTTCTCCTACGAC.

As regards this clone: The sequence runs out 3 residues before the end of the CDR3; the remainder is reconstructed from the germline J gene. This rearrangement joins TRBV2 to TRBJ2-2; D call uncertain. The CDR3 is 11 residues long. Germline CDR1 reads SNHLY; CDR2 reads FYNNEI. The germline V and J ends were trimmed by 4 bases and 6 bases, with 3 bases remaining between them. The CDR3 bases that were read are TGTGCCAGCAGTGCTGCCGGGGAG. Its translation is CASSAAGE. The CDR3 reads in full as CASSAAGELFF.

As for this clone: The read ends 3 residues shy of where the CDR3 ends; the end is completed using the germline J gene. The J gene is TRBJ2-2, the V gene TRBV18; no reliable D call. The CDR3 loop spans 16 amino acids. The V and J ends lost 3 bases and 4 bases respectively, with 15 bases between them. Germline loops: CDR1 KGHSH, CDR2 LQKENI. Here the CDR3 reads CASSPPPAGITGELFF. The sequenced CDR3 bases are TGTGCCAGCTCACCTCCCCCGGCAGGAATCACCGGGGAG.

As concerns this clone: The CDR3 extends 3 residues past the end of the read, so its final part is completed from the germline J gene. The chain joins TRBV5-1 to TRBJ1-6; 10 bases fit TRBD1. Germline V gene data show CDR1 as SGHRS and CDR2 as YFSETQ. The CDR3 totals 15 residues. V shed 0 bases and J 8 bases; nucleotides not matched to a gene: 2. The CDR3 loop reads CASSLGTGGYSPLHF. The CDR3 DNA, read in part, is TGCGCCAGCAGCTTGGGGACAGGGGGTTATTCACCC.

Points on this clone: The read gets to within 3 residues of the CDR3 end, and the germline J gene fills in the rest. The chain joins TRBV11-1 to TRBJ2-5, with TRBD1 matching over 8 bases. The CDR3 totals 15 residues. The V gene's germline CDR1 is SGHAT and CDR2 FQDESV (reference sequence). The V segment lost 5 bases and the J segment 3 bases; nucleotides outside the gene matches: 8. The part of the CDR3 DNA that was read is TGTGCCAGCAGCGCGGGGACAGGCAATGAAGAGACC. Translating gives CASSAGTGNEET. The full CDR3 reads CASSAGTGNEETQYF.

On this clone: The CDR3 extends 3 residues past the end of the read, so its final part is completed from the germline J gene. The chain joins TRBV2 to TRBJ1-5; weak D call: TRBD1 (5 bases). With 3 bases removed from V and 2 bases from J, the gap between germline ends came to 11 bases. The CDR3 consists of 15 residues. From germline, CDR1 is SNHLY and CDR2 FYNNEI. Incomplete CDR3 DNA: TGTGCCAGCAGTGAGGGTAAAGGGGGCAATCAGCCC. Its protein product is CASSEGKGGNQP. The complete CDR3 reads CASSEGKGGNQPQHF.

Of note for this clone: The read gets to within 3 residues of the CDR3 end, and the germline J gene fills in the rest. The chain recombines TRBV18 with TRBJ2-4; 7 bases are shared with TRBD2. The germline gives CDR1 KGHSH, CDR2 LQKENI. This CDR3 has 15 amino acids. CDR3 in amino acids: CASSPFDAGDYGQYF. The DNA read from the CDR3 is TGTGCCAGCTCACCGTTCGATGCGGGGGACTATGGT.

Turning to this clone: The CDR3 is cut off 3 residues early in the read; its end comes from the germline J gene. The V call is TRBV19, the J call TRBJ1-6; 8 positions agree with TRBD1. The junction had 6 bases not matched to a gene; V was cut back by 4 bases and J by 7 bases. Germline assignment: CDR1 LNHDA and CDR2 SQIVND (reference sequence). The CDR3 sequence is 15 residues long. CDR3: CASSTGTGKNSPLHF. The sequenced CDR3 bases are TGTGCCAGTAGTACCGGGACAGGAAAGAATTCACCC.

On this clone itself: The read terminates 3 residues ahead of where the CDR3 ends, so the germline J gene completes it. The chain joins TRBV5-1 to TRBJ2-3; TRBD2 might be the D (6 bases). The V end was cut by 6 bases, the J end by 2 bases, with 13 bases between. Germline values: CDR1 SGHRS, CDR2 YFSETQ. CDR3 length equals 14 residues. CDR3 loop: CASMEGRPTDTQYF. CDR3 DNA, as far as it was read: TGCGCCAGCATGGAGGGTCGGCCCACAGATACG.

Concerning this clone: The CDR3 end falls 3 residues outside the read, so it is completed with the germline J gene. This chain joins TRBV20-1 and TRBJ1-5; D perhaps matches TRBD1 (5 bases). Trimming took off 6 bases at V and 8 bases at J, with 17 bases between the two ends. This CDR3 has 13 residues. Germline assignment: CDR1 DFQATT and CDR2 SNEGSKA (reference sequence). The sequenced CDR3 bases are TGCAGTGCGTCGGGGGGTATCTTGGAGCCC. Its protein is CSASGGILEP. In full, the CDR3 is CSASGGILEPQHF.

As for this clone: The CDR3 end lies 3 residues beyond the end of the read and is filled in from the germline J gene. This sequence joins TRBV5-5 and TRBJ2-2, with TRBD2 matching over 8 bases. J was trimmed by 5 bases and V by 4 bases; bases with no gene match: 7. The length of the CDR3 is 15 residues. Germline V gives CDR1 SGHKS, CDR2 YYEKEE (reference sequence). The CDR3 protein is CASSDPSGGTGELFF. CDR3 bases read: TGTGCCAGCAGCGACCCCTCGGGGGGGACCGGGGAG.